The source of this T cell receptor beta chain is a study of esophageal squamous cell carcinoma under preoperative chemotherapy. Study-level information: Samples included peripheral blood T cells as well as tumor-infiltrating lymphocytes.

Findings and limits, study-wide: Post-treatment tumor-infiltrating lymphocytes appeared partly derived from peripheral T cells migrating into the tumor.

The time point here: after preoperative PTX-NDP chemotherapy. Trimming removed 3 bases at V and 4 bases at J, with 13 bases between. This CDR3 is 14 amino acids long. Each CDR3 protein gets one entry after TCRdb re-called the PCR reads with MiXCR. This table has about 32,000 distinct CDR3 sequences, around 50% appearing once. This clonotype is labeled medium-sized. As yet, its antigen is unknown. The V and J genes are TRBV12-3 or TRBV12-4 and TRBJ2-7; TRBD1 or TRBD2 may be the D gene (5 bases each). The receptor was derived from a human donor with esophageal squamous cell carcinoma. The donor label of this sample is uncertain. Sampling took place from a patient given preoperative chemotherapy. The CDR3 nucleotides are TGTGCCAGCAGTTTGGGACCGAAAATATACGAGCAGTACTTC. This codes for CASSLGPKIYEQYF.